These 20 T cell receptor beta chains were all obtained from the same sample, sequenced in a study of blood T cell repertoires in COVID-19. The table came from immunoSEQ multiplex PCR; TCRdb's copy has only in-frame clones and leaves some out. This sample has under 300,000 clones, with around 90% found just once. Sequenced material: PBMCs or T cells enriched from blood (not recorded which). The receptors were gathered from a woman aged 30 to 39 with acute COVID-19.

This chain links TRBV6-5 with TRBJ2-1; 10 bases fit TRBD1. Per germline, CDR1 MNHEY and CDR2 SVGAGI. The CDR3 consists of 14 residues. Trimming at V came to 9 bases and at J to 5 bases, leaving 7 bases not matched to a gene. Here the CDR3 reads CASKSGTGDNEQFF. CDR3 coding DNA: TGTGCCAGTAAGAGCGGGACAGGGGACAATGAGCAGTTCTTC.

The chain couples TRBV7-3 to TRBJ2-3; D perhaps matches TRBD2 (5 bases). The CDR3 spans 12 residues. V was pared by 1 base and J by 6 bases, with 5 bases between. Per germline, CDR1 SGHTA and CDR2 FQGTGA. CDR3 nucleotide sequence: TGTGCCAGCAGCTTAAGCGGGGATACGCAGTATTTT. This gives the protein CASSLSGDTQYF.

V usage is TRBV2 and J usage is TRBJ1-1; 7 nucleotides agree with TRBD1. Germline CDR1 is SNHLY and CDR2 is FYNNEI. V was pared by 4 bases and J by 2 bases, with 7 bases of the junction left unmatched. The CDR3 covers 15 residues. Here the CDR3 reads CASSVQGTANTEAFF. Here the CDR3 DNA reads TGTGCCAGCAGTGTTCAGGGGACAGCAAACACTGAAGCTTTCTTT.

The gene calls are TRBV6-4 and TRBJ1-1; D gene uncertain. The V end was cut by 5 bases, the J end by 1 base, with 8 bases between. Germline V CDR1 and CDR2: MRHNA, SNTAGT. There are 13 residues in the CDR3. CDR3 in DNA: TGTGCCAGCAGTAGAGACACGAACACTGAAGCTTTCTTT. Protein: CASSRDTNTEAFF.

The chain has TRBV14 and TRBJ2-5; D ambiguous. This CDR3 has 16 amino acids. Germline V gene data show CDR1 as SGHDN and CDR2 as FVKESK. Trimming took off 4 bases at V and 2 bases at J, with 17 bases between the two ends. The DNA for the CDR3 is TGTGCCAGCAGCCCGGCCAGTAGGCGGTGGCAAGAGACCCAGTACTTC. It yields the protein CASSPASRRWQETQYF.

The chain carries TRBV3-1 (or the pseudogene TRBV3-2) and TRBJ1-5; TRBD1 matches at 7 bases. The V gene's germline CDR1 is LGHDT and CDR2 YNNKEL (reference sequence). J gave up 3 bases and V 10 bases, and 6 bases lay outside the gene matches. The CDR3 runs 13 residues. The CDR3: CAICGTDNQPQHF. In nucleotides, the CDR3 is TGTGCCATCTGCGGGACAGACAATCAGCCCCAGCATTTT.

This sequence joins TRBV5-1 and TRBJ2-3, with 12 bases aligning to TRBD2. With V trimmed by 1 base and J by 4 bases, 4 bases remained unmatched. Germline values: CDR1 SGHRS, CDR2 YFSETQ. The CDR3 covers 16 residues. CDR3 in amino acids: CASSLPLAGGPDTQYF. CDR3 DNA sequence: TGCGCCAGCAGCTTGCCCCTAGCGGGGGGGCCAGATACGCAGTATTTT.

This clone was seen a handful of times. This rearrangement joins TRBV29-1 to TRBJ1-1; weak D call: TRBD1 (5 bases). The CDR3 runs to 14 residues. V lost 6 bases to trimming and J lost 4 bases, with 18 bases between them. Looked up from germline, CDR1 is SQVTM and CDR2 is ANQGSEA. CDR3: CSVAPQRTTTEAFF. The CDR3 nucleotides are TGCAGCGTAGCACCACAACGGACAACCACTGAAGCTTTCTTT.

CDR3 in amino acids: CASTTTQGSYNSPLHF. The CDR3 bases are TGTGCCAGCACCACGACACAGGGGTCCTATAATTCACCCCTCCACTTT. The J gene is TRBJ1-6, the V gene TRBV2, with 7 bases that match TRBD1. Losses at the gene ends were 7 bases for V and 1 base for J; bases not matched to a gene: 7. The CDR3 runs 16 residues. Germline V gene lookup returns CDR1 SNHLY and CDR2 FYNNEI.

This chain joins TRBV19 and TRBJ2-3, with TRBD1 matching over 12 bases. The length of the CDR3 is 16 residues. V gave up 2 bases and J gave up 5 bases; unmatched junction bases: 5. Per germline, CDR1 LNHDA and CDR2 SQIVND (reference sequence). The CDR3 nucleotides are TGTGCCAGTAGTATACCGGGACAGGGGGCTAGAGATACGCAGTATTTT. This gives the protein CASSIPGQGARDTQYF.

The chain has TRBV19 and TRBJ1-2; D is uncertain. V lost 2 bases, J lost 4 bases, and 8 bases lay in between. The CDR3 has 13 residues. Germline V lookup: CDR1 LNHDA, CDR2 SQIVND (reference sequence). In nucleotides, the CDR3 is TGTGCCAGTAGTATAACACAGATCTATGGCTACACCTTC. This gives the protein CASSITQIYGYTF.

This clone was counted only a few times. CDR3 sequence (DNA): TGCGCCAGCAGCCTCAGCAACGCACAGGGGTACTATGGCTACACCTTC. It is translated as CASSLSNAQGYYGYTF. The chain employs TRBV5-1 and TRBJ1-2; 7 nucleotides line up with TRBD1. The CDR3 has 16 residues. J was trimmed by 3 bases and V by 4 bases; bases with no gene match: 12. The germline CDR1 and CDR2 sequences are SGHRS and YFSETQ.

This chain links TRBV5-6 with TRBJ1-6; possibly TRBD1 for D (5 bases). Trimming pared 0 bases from V and 9 bases from J, leaving 13 bases between. The CDR3 length is 15 residues. The germline gives CDR1 SGHDT, CDR2 YYEEEE. The CDR3 spells CASSLVRDFLSPLHF. The CDR3 nucleotides read TGTGCCAGCAGCTTGGTAAGGGACTTCCTTTCACCCCTCCACTTT.

The V gene is TRBV2, the J gene TRBJ2-7; no definite D call. CDR1 SNHLY and CDR2 FYNNEI come from the germline V gene. V was cut by 7 bases and J by 4 bases, with 17 bases left in between. There are 14 residues in the CDR3. CDR3 sequence reads: CASTPVGRMYEQYF. In DNA, the CDR3 is TGTGCCAGCACCCCGGTGGGCAGGATGTACGAGCAGTACTTC. The whole variable domain, remainder taken from reference TRBV2 and TRBJ2-7, is EPEVTQTPSHQVTQMGQEVILRCVPISNHLYFYWYRQILGQKVEFLVSFYNNEISEKSEIFDDQFSVERPDGSNFTLKIRSTKLEDSAMYFCASTPVGRMYEQYFGPGTRLTVT.

The gene calls are TRBV6-5 and TRBJ2-5; 7 bases are a match to TRBD2. Germline lookup yields CDR1 MNHEY and CDR2 SVGAGI. The V and J ends lost 2 bases and 2 bases, in that order; junction bases with no gene match: 8. The CDR3 has 16 amino acids. CDR3 sequence reads: CASSYQLAAKQETQYF. CDR3 bases: TGTGCCAGCAGTTACCAGCTAGCGGCAAAACAAGAGACCCAGTACTTC.

The CDR3 DNA follows: TGTGCCAGCAGTTTCCCGGCACTAAGGGGCTACGAGCAGTACTTC. This codes for CASSFPALRGYEQYF. The chain carries TRBV28 and TRBJ2-7, with a possible D match to TRBD1 (5 bases). Per the germline V gene, CDR1 is MDHEN and CDR2 is SYDVKM. The CDR3 is 15 amino acids. The germline V and J ends were trimmed by 3 bases and 3 bases, with 15 bases remaining between them. The entire variable domain, with the rest obtained from reference TRBV28 and TRBJ2-7, is as follows: DVKVTQSSRYLVKRTGEKVFLECVQDMDHENMFWYRQDPGLGLRLIYFSYDVKMKEKGDIPEGYSVSREKKERFSLILESASTNQTSMYLCASSFPALRGYEQYFGPGTRLTVT.

J is TRBJ2-3 and V is TRBV5-4, with 13 bases lining up with TRBD2. The CDR3 is made up of 16 amino acids. Germline values: CDR1 SGHNT, CDR2 YYREEE (reference sequence). The V segment lost 3 bases and the J segment 1 base; nucleotides outside the gene matches: 2. The CDR3 here is CASSSGLAGRTDTQYF. The CDR3 coding sequence is TGTGCCAGCAGCTCGGGACTAGCGGGACGCACAGATACGCAGTATTTT. The variable domain in full, with the rest retrieved from reference TRBV5-4 and TRBJ2-3, is ETGVTQSPTHLIKTRGQQVTLRCSSQSGHNTVSWYQQALGQGPQFIFQYYREEENGRGNFPPRFSGLQFPNYSSELNVNALELDDSALYLCASSSGLAGRTDTQYFGPGTRLTVL.

The V call is TRBV6-5, the J call TRBJ1-3, with D unclear. This CDR3 has 14 residues. V lost 9 bases to trimming and J lost 0 bases, with 12 bases between them. The V gene's germline CDR1 is MNHEY and CDR2 SVGAGI. This CDR3 is CASQRILSGNTIYF. In nucleotides, the CDR3 is TGTGCCAGTCAGCGAATTCTCTCTGGAAACACCATATATTTT.

The chain has TRBV7-9 and TRBJ2-3; possibly TRBD2 for D (6 bases). Trimming took 5 bases from V and 1 from J, leaving 10 bases between them. The CDR3 runs 14 residues. Germline V gene data show CDR1 as SEHNR and CDR2 as FQNEAQ (reference sequence). CDR3: CASSVGGGTDTQYF. Here the CDR3 DNA reads TGTGCCAGCAGCGTCGGAGGGGGCACAGATACGCAGTATTTT. The full variable domain, in which reference TRBV7-9 and TRBJ2-3 provide the parts outside the CDR3, is DTGVSQNPRHKITKRGQNVTFRCDPISEHNRLYWYRQTLGQGPEFLTYFQNEAQLEKSRLLSDRFSAERPKGSFSTLEIQRTEQGDSAMYLCASSVGGGTDTQYFGPGTRLTVL.

V and J are TRBV7-9 and TRBJ2-5; 10 nucleotides match TRBD1. The trim removed 4 bases at V and 4 bases at J, leaving 6 bases unmatched. This CDR3 contains 15 residues. Germline V gene lookup returns CDR1 SEHNR and CDR2 FQNEAQ (reference sequence). In DNA form, the CDR3 reads TGTGCCAGCAGCTCCTCTAGGACAGGGGGAGAGACCCAGTACTTC. This gives the protein CASSSSRTGGETQYF.